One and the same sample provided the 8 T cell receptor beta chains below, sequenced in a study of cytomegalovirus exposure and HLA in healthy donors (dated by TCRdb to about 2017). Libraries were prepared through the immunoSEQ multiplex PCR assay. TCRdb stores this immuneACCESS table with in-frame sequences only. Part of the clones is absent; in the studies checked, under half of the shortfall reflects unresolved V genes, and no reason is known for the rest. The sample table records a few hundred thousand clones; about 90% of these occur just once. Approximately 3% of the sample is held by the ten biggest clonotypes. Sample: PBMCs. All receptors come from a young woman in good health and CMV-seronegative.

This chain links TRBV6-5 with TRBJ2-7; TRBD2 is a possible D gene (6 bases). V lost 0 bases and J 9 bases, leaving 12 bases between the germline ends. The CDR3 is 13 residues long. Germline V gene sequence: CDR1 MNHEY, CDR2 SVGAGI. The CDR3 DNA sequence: TGTGCCAGCAGTTACTCGAGGGCGGGGAGGCAGTACTTC. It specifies CASSYSRAGRQYF.

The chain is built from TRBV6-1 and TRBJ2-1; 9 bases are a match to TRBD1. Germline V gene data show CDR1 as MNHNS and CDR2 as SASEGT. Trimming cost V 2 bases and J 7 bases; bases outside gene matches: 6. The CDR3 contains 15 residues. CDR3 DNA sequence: TGTGCCAGCAGTGAATATGGGACAGGGACTAATGAGCAGTTCTTC. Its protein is CASSEYGTGTNEQFF.

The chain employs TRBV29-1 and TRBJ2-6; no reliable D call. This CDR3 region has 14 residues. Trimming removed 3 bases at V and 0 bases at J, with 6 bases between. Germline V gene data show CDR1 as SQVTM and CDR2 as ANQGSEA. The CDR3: CSVDVRSGANVLTF. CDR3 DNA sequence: TGCAGCGTTGATGTCCGCTCTGGGGCCAACGTCCTGACTTTC.

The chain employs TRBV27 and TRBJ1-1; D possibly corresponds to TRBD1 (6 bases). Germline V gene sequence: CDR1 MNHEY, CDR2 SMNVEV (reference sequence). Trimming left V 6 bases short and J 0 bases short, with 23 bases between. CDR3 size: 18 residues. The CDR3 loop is CASRMLLTGGRMNTEAFF. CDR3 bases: TGTGCCAGCAGAATGCTTCTCACGGGGGGGCGTATGAACACTGAAGCTTTCTTT.

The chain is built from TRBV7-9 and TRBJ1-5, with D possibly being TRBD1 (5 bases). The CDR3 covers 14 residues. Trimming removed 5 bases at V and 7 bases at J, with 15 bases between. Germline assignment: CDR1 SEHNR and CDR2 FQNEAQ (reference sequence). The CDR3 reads CASSQSRGNQPQHF. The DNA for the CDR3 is TGTGCCAGCAGCCAAAGTCGGGGGAACCAGCCCCAGCATTTT.

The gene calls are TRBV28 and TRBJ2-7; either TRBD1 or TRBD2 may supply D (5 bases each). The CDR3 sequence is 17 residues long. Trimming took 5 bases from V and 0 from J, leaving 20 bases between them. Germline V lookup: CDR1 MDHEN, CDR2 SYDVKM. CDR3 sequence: CASSPIHGTGSSYEQYF. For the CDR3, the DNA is TGTGCCAGCAGTCCTATCCACGGGACGGGAAGCTCCTACGAGCAGTACTTC.

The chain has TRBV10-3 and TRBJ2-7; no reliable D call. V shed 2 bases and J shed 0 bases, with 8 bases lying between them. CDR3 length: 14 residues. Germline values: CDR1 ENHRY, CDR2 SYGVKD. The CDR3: CAISEQGNSYEQYF. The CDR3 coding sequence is TGTGCCATCAGTGAGCAAGGGAACTCCTACGAGCAGTACTTC.

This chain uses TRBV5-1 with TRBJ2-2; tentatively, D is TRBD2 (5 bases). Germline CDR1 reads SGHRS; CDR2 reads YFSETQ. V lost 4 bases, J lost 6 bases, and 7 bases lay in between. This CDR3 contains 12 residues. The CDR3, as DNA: TGCGCCAGCAGCCTGGAGGCCGGGGAGCTGTTTTTT. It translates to CASSLEAGELFF.